A single sample gave rise to the 4 T cell receptor beta chains below, sequenced in a study of Graves' ophthalmopathy and Graves' hyperthyroidism. Scientists amplified the TCR beta CDR3 regions from RNA transcripts. The workflow started with a first-round RT-PCR run with HTBI primers and then moved on to a second-round multiplex PCR. TCRdb re-analysed the multiplex PCR reads in MiXCR, keeping a single row per CDR3 protein. The data contain about 620,000 distinct CDR3 sequences, about a fifth of them singletons. Input material: peripheral blood. The receptors here all came from a woman in her late teens or twenties with stable Graves' hyperthyroidism. Some clones in this sample may be carry-over from other donors' samples.

This clonotype was detected a few times. This chain uses TRBV7-9 with TRBJ1-1, with D possibly matching TRBD1 (5 bases). This CDR3 spans 14 amino acids. Trimming took off 2 bases at V and 3 bases at J, with 10 bases between the two ends. Germline V lookup: CDR1 SEHNR, CDR2 FQNEAQ (reference sequence). The CDR3 region is CASSLMGGDTEAFF. The CDR3 coding sequence is TGTGCCAGCAGCTTAATGGGGGGAGACACTGAAGCTTTCTTT.

At least ten counts were recorded for this clonotype. A read error may produce the germline difference seen at one junction end. The chain carries TRBV2 and TRBJ1-1; 8 bases map to TRBD1. The germline gives CDR1 SNHLY, CDR2 FYNNEI. The CDR3 runs to 14 residues. The CDR3 coding sequence is TGTGCCAGCAGTAAAACAGGGGGTTTCACTGAAGTTTTCTTT. Protein sequence: CASSKTGGFTEVFF.

CDR3 amino acids: CASSLNGANVLTF. CDR3 bases: TGTGCCAGCAGCCTTAATGGGGCCAACGTCCTGACTTTC. The V call is TRBV3-1, the J call TRBJ2-6; D call uncertain. Germline assignment: CDR1 LGHDT and CDR2 YNNKEL (reference sequence). The CDR3 has 13 residues. V was shortened by 4 bases and J by 3 bases, with 4 bases between the two germline ends.

This clonotype was observed at least ten times. V usage is TRBV6-1 and J usage is TRBJ1-5; D is possibly TRBD1 (6 bases). Trimming took off 6 bases at V and 4 bases at J, with 16 bases between the two ends. This CDR3 spans 15 amino acids. Germline CDR1 reads MNHNS; CDR2 reads SASEGT. CDR3 nucleotides: TGTGCCAGCAGCATAACAGGGATTCCAAATCAGCCCCAGCATTTT. This encodes CASSITGIPNQPQHF.